The clone carrying this T cell receptor (beta chain) showed up just a few times. Its antigen remains unknown. The time point is: persistent/refractory GD, antithyroid drugs over 5 years with positive TRAb. Making the TCR library involved RNA that had been extracted from PBMCs. The CDR3 is made up of 16 amino acids. The ends were cut back, 0 bases at V and 0 bases at J, with 8 bases in the middle. From germline, CDR1 is LGHNA and CDR2 YSLEER. This sample was taken from a study of regulatory T cells in long-lasting Graves disease. About the research overall: Persistent cases took antithyroid drugs over 5 years and stayed TSH receptor antibody positive. Study-wide results and caveats: It was in persistent disease that TRBV28, TRBJ1-2 and TRBJ2-5 were favored.

Construction of the TCR beta libraries employed iRepertoire HTBI primers in conjunction with Arm-PCR of CDR3 regions. Original data processing: Sample data revealed approximately 62 TRBV and under 15 TRBJ segments. TCRdb called the multiplex PCR reads again in MiXCR, with one record for every CDR3 protein. V and J calls and clone size were set by TCRdb, not the authors. Here the sample spans about 290,000 distinct CDR3 sequences, 20% to 25% being singletons. The chain combines TRBV4-3 with TRBJ2-2, with D possibly being TRBD1 (5 bases). This TCR came from a female donor with Graves disease. This specimen consisted of peripheral blood mononuclear cells (PBMCs), obtained when the disease was refractory, from a patient treated with antithyroid drugs. The CDR3 DNA sequence: TGCGCCAGCAGCCAAGATCTCAGGGCGAACACCGGGGAGCTGTTTTTT. It yields the protein CASSQDLRANTGELFF.